This entry describes one TCR beta chain. Its antigen is not identified. The TCR alpha and TCR beta cDNA libraries, bearing sample barcodes and UMIs, were generated by 5'RACE using constant-segment primers. TCRdb re-called the 5' RACE reads through MiXCR, storing one row per CDR3 protein. The table lists about 320,000 distinct CDR3 sequences, approximately 15% of them singletons. This sample is drawn from a study of T-cell memory formation after mild COVID-19. Overall study context: Across donors, TCR clusters were largely donor specific. Study results and limitations: The main location of contracting CD4+ clones was CM and EM, and that of contracting CD8+ clones was EMRA. Day 15 to 85 contracting clones showed balanced CD4/CD8; day 15 to 37 expanders favored CD4+.

The TCR sequence derives from a man younger than 35 who had mild COVID-19 (a few samples of this study predate the infection). Cell type and time point are not known. Sequencing was carried out using PBMCs or a T cell subset sorted from them (not recorded which).

The CDR3 region is CASSQEAGLLRGETQYF. The CDR3 region has the DNA TGCGCCAGCAGCCAAGAGGCGGGTTTACTTAGGGGGGAGACCCAGTACTTC. This chain links TRBV4-3 with TRBJ2-5, with D possibly matching TRBD1 (6 bases). Per germline, CDR1 LGHNA and CDR2 YSLEER. This CDR3 region has 17 residues. The V end was cut by 0 bases, the J end by 5 bases, with 19 bases between.